This entry lists 30 T cell receptor beta chains sequenced from one sample in a study of shared clonotypes between healthy human individuals. TCRdb keeps only in-frame clones here, not all; method: immunoSEQ multiplex PCR. The repertoire holds roughly 2.5 million clones, with more than 90% as singletons. The sample taken for sequencing was naive CD4+ T cells sorted from blood. This sample's subset: CD45RA+ positively selected. The source of these receptors is a man aged 18 to 30 in good health.

A single count supports this clone. The V call is TRBV11-3, the J call TRBJ1-1; tentatively, D is TRBD1 (5 bases). This CDR3 spans 15 amino acids. V was pared by 1 base and J by 1 base, with 10 bases between. Germline V gene sequence: CDR1 SGHNT, CDR2 YENEEA. The CDR3 spells CASSLGGGENTEAFF. The CDR3 nucleotides are TGTGCCAGCAGCTTAGGTGGGGGGGAGAACACTGAAGCTTTCTTT.

The rearrangement uses TRBV7-9 and TRBJ2-1, with 10 bases matching TRBD2. Looked up from germline, CDR1 is SEHNR and CDR2 is FQNEAQ (reference sequence). Trimming cost V 6 bases and J 15 bases; bases outside gene matches: 17. The CDR3 runs 15 residues. CDR3 DNA: TGTGCCAGCAGTGGAGCGGGAGGGCCCAATCACGCTCGGTTCTTC. Protein: CASSGAGGPNHARFF.

The rearrangement joins TRBV18 to TRBJ1-2; 7 bases map to TRBD1. The CDR3 sequence is 14 residues long. V lost 3 bases and J lost 7; bases outside the gene matches: 8. From germline, CDR1 is KGHSH and CDR2 LQKENI. The CDR3 nucleotides read TGTGCCAGCTCACCCCCCGACAGGGTGCGTGGCTACACCTTC. Its protein is CASSPPDRVRGYTF.

The J gene is TRBJ2-7, the V gene TRBV7-2, with a weak D call TRBD2 (5 bases). The V end lost 5 bases, the J end lost 0 bases, and 17 bases lay between the germline ends. The CDR3 loop spans 16 amino acids. The germline gives CDR1 SGHTA, CDR2 FQGNSA. The CDR3 spells CASSPTAGYSSYEQYF. CDR3 nucleotide sequence: TGTGCCAGCAGCCCGACGGCGGGCTACAGCTCCTACGAGCAGTACTTC.

The rearrangement links TRBV30 to TRBJ2-2; 14 bases fit TRBD2. CDR1 and CDR2 (germline): GTSNPN, SVGIG (reference sequence). This CDR3 region has 15 residues. The J segment lost 8 bases and the V segment lost 5 bases, leaving 7 bases of the junction unmatched. The CDR3 spells CAWSPGLAGAGELFF. In nucleotides, the CDR3 is TGTGCCTGGTCCCCGGGACTAGCGGGAGCTGGGGAGCTGTTTTTT.

The chain is built from TRBV5-1 and TRBJ2-1; 11 bases line up with TRBD1. Trimming at V came to 3 bases and at J to 7 bases, leaving 12 bases not matched to a gene. The CDR3 length is 17 residues. Looked up from germline, CDR1 is SGHRS and CDR2 is YFSETQ. DNA for the CDR3: TGCGCCAGCAGCTATCTTCTTCGGGACAGGGGGGATAATGAGCAGTTCTTC. It encodes CASSYLLRDRGDNEQFF.

The rearrangement joins TRBV5-1 to TRBJ2-3; D is uncertain. Trimming took off 4 bases at V and 3 bases at J, with 15 bases between the two ends. The CDR3 consists of 15 residues. In germline, CDR1 is SGHRS, CDR2 YFSETQ. The CDR3 here is CASSGRIGWTDTQYF. The DNA of the CDR3 is TGCGCCAGCAGCGGCAGAATCGGGTGGACAGATACGCAGTATTTT. Full variable domain (rest looked up from reference TRBV5-1 and TRBJ2-3): KAGVTQTPRYLIKTRGQQVTLSCSPISGHRSVSWYQQTPGQGLQFLFEYFSETQRNKGNFPGRFSGRQFSNSRSEMNVSTLELGDSALYLCASSGRIGWTDTQYFGPGTRLTVL.

The J gene is TRBJ2-2, the V gene TRBV28; D is ambiguous. Germline V gives CDR1 MDHEN, CDR2 SYDVKM. V gave up 6 bases and J gave up 6 bases, with 8 bases separating them. This CDR3 contains 12 residues. The CDR3 nucleotides read TGTGCCAGCAGATTGGGCGCCGGGGAGCTGTTTTTT. Its translation is CASRLGAGELFF.

The chain is built from TRBV4-3 and TRBJ1-2; D is uncertain. Germline CDR1 reads LGHNA; CDR2 reads YSLEER. This CDR3 is built from 16 residues. V lost 1 base and J lost 4, with 16 bases in between. The CDR3 DNA reads as TGCGCCAGCAGCCAAGTGTCTGGGCGCCCCCCCTATGGCTACACCTTC. Protein: CASSQVSGRPPYGYTF.

V and J are TRBV7-2 and TRBJ2-2; possibly TRBD1 for D (6 bases). Germline V CDR1 and CDR2: SGHTA, FQGNSA. The CDR3 runs 15 residues. V lost 6 bases and J 1 base, leaving 12 bases between the germline ends. The CDR3 sequence is CASRSRTENTGELFF. CDR3 bases: TGTGCCAGCAGATCCCGGACAGAGAACACCGGGGAGCTGTTTTTT.

The rearrangement uses TRBV30 and TRBJ1-3; possible D gene TRBD1, 5 bases. The germline V gene encodes CDR1 GTSNPN and CDR2 SVGIG (reference sequence). The CDR3 sequence is 15 residues long. The V end was cut by 6 bases, the J end by 6 bases, with 21 bases between. The CDR3 region has the DNA TGTGCCTGCTACCTAGGGACCAGGGAAACAAACACCATATATTTT. Amino acid sequence: CACYLGTRETNTIYF. Supplemented by reference TRBV30 and TRBJ1-3, the full variable domain reads SQTIHQWPATLVQPVGSPLSLECTVEGTSNPNLYWYRQAAGRGLQLLFYSVGIGQISSEVPQNLSASRPQDRQFILSSKKLLLSDSGFYLCACYLGTRETNTIYFGEGSWLTVV.

This clone has only a few counts. The chain joins TRBV5-1 to TRBJ1-1; D uncertain. V was cut by 2 bases and J by 1 base, with 6 bases left in between. This CDR3 comprises 13 residues. Germline V gives CDR1 SGHRS, CDR2 YFSETQ. The CDR3 sequence is CASSFEANTEAFF. The CDR3 DNA follows: TGCGCCAGCAGCTTTGAGGCGAACACTGAAGCTTTCTTT.

This chain joins TRBV27 and TRBJ2-3; 10 bases fit TRBD2. Germline V gene lookup returns CDR1 MNHEY and CDR2 SMNVEV (reference sequence). The V gene end was trimmed by 6 bases and the J gene end by 7 bases; junction bases not matched to a gene: 10. The CDR3 covers 15 residues. CDR3: CASRPNLAGVNTQYF. In DNA form, the CDR3 reads TGTGCCAGCAGGCCTAATCTAGCGGGGGTGAATACGCAGTATTTT.

This clone was seen once. The rearrangement links TRBV25-1 to TRBJ1-1; D might be TRBD1 (5 bases). The CDR3 covers 14 residues. Germline V gives CDR1 MGHDK, CDR2 SYGVNS. Trimming took 4 bases from V and 1 from J, leaving 10 bases between them. The CDR3 loop reads CASSVGTANTEAFF. The CDR3 DNA reads as TGTGCCAGCAGTGTTGGGACTGCGAACACTGAAGCTTTCTTT.

V usage is TRBV6-6 and J usage is TRBJ2-7, with 9 bases matching TRBD1. The CDR3 contains 14 residues. Looked up from germline, CDR1 is MNHNY and CDR2 is SVGAGI (reference sequence). With V trimmed by 4 bases and J by 3 bases, 4 bases remained unmatched. CDR3 nucleotide sequence: TGTGCCAGCAGTTTCCGGGACAGGGACTACGAGCAGTACTTC. Its translation: CASSFRDRDYEQYF.

V and J are TRBV7-2 and TRBJ1-2; 7 nucleotides line up with TRBD1. J lost 2 bases, V lost 1 base, and 10 bases had no gene match. From germline, CDR1 is SGHTA and CDR2 FQGNSA. The CDR3 has 17 residues. DNA for the CDR3: TGTGCCAGCAGCTTAGAGGCCAGGGGGGCCCCCAACTATGGCTACACCTTC. The encoded protein is CASSLEARGAPNYGYTF.

This chain connects TRBV6-5 to TRBJ2-1; tentatively, D is TRBD1 (5 bases). The germline V gene encodes CDR1 MNHEY and CDR2 SVGAGI. The CDR3 has 13 amino acids. V gave up 6 bases and J gave up 6 bases, with 12 bases separating them. This chain's CDR3 is CASSTTTANEQFF. CDR3 nucleotide sequence: TGTGCCAGCAGCACAACGACAGCCAATGAGCAGTTCTTC.

V gene TRBV5-1 combines with J gene TRBJ2-3, with TRBD2 identical over 11 bases. Looked up from germline, CDR1 is SGHRS and CDR2 is YFSETQ. J was trimmed by 0 bases and V by 0 bases; bases with no gene match: 6. CDR3 size: 18 residues. The CDR3: CASSLGGTSGSSTDTQYF. For the CDR3, the DNA is TGCGCCAGCAGCTTGGGCGGGACTAGCGGTTCTAGCACAGATACGCAGTATTTT.

The rearrangement joins TRBV28 to TRBJ1-5; 7 positions agree with TRBD1. Germline CDR1 reads MDHEN; CDR2 reads SYDVKM. Losses at the gene ends were 6 bases for V and 9 bases for J; bases not matched to a gene: 8. The CDR3 has 13 amino acids. The CDR3 loop reads CASRLTGTAPQHF. CDR3 nucleotide sequence: TGTGCCAGCAGATTGACAGGGACTGCGCCCCAGCATTTT.

The chain recombines TRBV19 with TRBJ1-1, with TRBD1 matching 8 bases. Germline CDR1 and CDR2: LNHDA and SQIVND (reference sequence). The junction had 6 bases not matched to a gene; V was cut back by 5 bases and J by 4 bases. There are 14 residues in the CDR3. This chain's CDR3 is CASSYDRGPTEAFF. CDR3 coding DNA: TGTGCCAGTAGTTACGACAGGGGACCCACTGAAGCTTTCTTT.

The chain is built from TRBV7-8 and TRBJ2-5; the D gene is possibly TRBD2 (6 bases). The V end lost 5 bases, the J end lost 5 bases, and 15 bases lay between the germline ends. Per germline, CDR1 SGHVS and CDR2 FQNEAQ. The CDR3 runs to 14 residues. The CDR3 sequence: CASSRRELWETQYF. DNA of the CDR3: TGTGCCAGCAGCCGTCGGGAGCTGTGGGAGACCCAGTACTTC.

The rearrangement links TRBV7-2 to TRBJ2-5, with 11 bases aligning to TRBD2. Trimming cost V 5 bases and J 1 base; bases outside gene matches: 3. Germline values: CDR1 SGHTA, CDR2 FQGNSA. The CDR3 runs 15 residues. The CDR3 reads CASSHSGRAQETQYF. The CDR3, as DNA: TGTGCCAGCAGCCATAGCGGGAGGGCCCAAGAGACCCAGTACTTC.

The chain uses TRBV4-3 and TRBJ2-1; perhaps TRBD1 as D (7 bases). Trimming left V 2 bases short and J 10 bases short, with 15 bases between. Per the germline V gene, CDR1 is LGHNA and CDR2 is YSLEER. The length of the CDR3 is 14 residues. CDR3: CASSQLAAGGEQFF. DNA of the CDR3: TGCGCCAGCAGCCAACTGGCCGCAGGGGGGGAGCAGTTCTTC.

This clone was seen once. The chain employs TRBV27 and TRBJ2-1; 8 nucleotides agree with TRBD2. The CDR3 runs to 16 residues. CDR1 MNHEY and CDR2 SMNVEV come from the germline V gene (reference sequence). Trimming cost V 4 bases and J 8 bases; bases outside gene matches: 13. This CDR3 is CASSSTTGTSYYEQFF. In DNA, the CDR3 is TGTGCCAGCAGTTCCACTACCGGGACTAGTTATTATGAGCAGTTCTTC.

This chain uses TRBV19 with TRBJ2-7; D might be TRBD2 (5 bases). CDR1 and CDR2 (germline): LNHDA, SQIVND (reference sequence). The CDR3 consists of 14 residues. V was clipped by 3 bases and J by 1 base, with 10 bases between them. The CDR3 reads CASSIGEGSYEQYF. DNA of the CDR3: TGTGCCAGTAGTATCGGGGAAGGATCCTACGAGCAGTACTTC.

This rearrangement joins TRBV6-6 to TRBJ2-7, with D possibly matching TRBD1 (5 bases). The CDR3 runs to 13 residues. From germline, CDR1 is MNHNY and CDR2 SVGAGI (reference sequence). The V end was cut by 2 bases, the J end by 2 bases, with 7 bases between. CDR3 coding DNA: TGTGCCAGCAGTTACACCAGGGCCTACGAGCAGTACTTC. Translated, it gives CASSYTRAYEQYF.

The rearrangement uses TRBV28 and TRBJ1-2, with D tentatively TRBD1 (5 bases). The germline V gene encodes CDR1 MDHEN and CDR2 SYDVKM. V was clipped by 5 bases and J by 6 bases, with 22 bases between them. The CDR3 contains 16 residues. CDR3 in amino acids: CASSTPGRSLLDGYTF. In DNA form, the CDR3 reads TGTGCCAGCAGTACACCGGGACGAAGTCTCTTGGATGGCTACACCTTC.

This clone was picked up one time. The chain employs TRBV27 and TRBJ2-3; TRBD2 is a possible D gene (5 bases). Trimming removed 3 bases at V and 0 bases at J, with 19 bases between. Germline lookup yields CDR1 MNHEY and CDR2 SMNVEV (reference sequence). This CDR3 is built from 18 residues. CDR3 bases: TGTGCCAGCAGTTTTTCCTCCCCGCCTGGACTTAGCACAGATACGCAGTATTTT. Amino acid sequence: CASSFSSPPGLSTDTQYF.

The chain recombines TRBV6-1 with TRBJ2-3; tentatively, D is TRBD1 or TRBD2 (6 bases each). CDR3 length equals 14 residues. The ends were cut back, 8 bases at V and 3 bases at J, with 15 bases in the middle. Germline-derived CDR1 and CDR2 are MNHNS and SASEGT. The DNA of the CDR3 is TGTGCCAGCGGGTGGGGGGCCAGTACAGATACGCAGTATTTT. It translates to CASGWGASTDTQYF.

This clone was seen once. The chain links TRBV28 to TRBJ2-4, with no clear D. This CDR3 region has 17 residues. V shed 3 bases and J shed 9 bases, with 24 bases lying between them. Germline V gives CDR1 MDHEN, CDR2 SYDVKM. CDR3 DNA sequence: TGTGCCAGCAGTTTTATGTATTCTGCCGGCCGCGTGGGCATTCAGTACTTC. Protein sequence: CASSFMYSAGRVGIQYF. Full variable domain (remainder filled in from reference TRBV28 and TRBJ2-4): DVKVTQSSRYLVKRTGEKVFLECVQDMDHENMFWYRQDPGLGLRLIYFSYDVKMKEKGDIPEGYSVSREKKERFSLILESASTNQTSMYLCASSFMYSAGRVGIQYFGAGTRLSVL.